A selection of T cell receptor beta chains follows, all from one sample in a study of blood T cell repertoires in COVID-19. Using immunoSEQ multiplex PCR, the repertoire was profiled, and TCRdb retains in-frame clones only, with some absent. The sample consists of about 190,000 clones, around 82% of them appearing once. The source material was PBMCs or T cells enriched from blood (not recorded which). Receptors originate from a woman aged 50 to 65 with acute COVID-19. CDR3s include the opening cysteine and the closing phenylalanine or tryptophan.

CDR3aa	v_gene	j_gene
CASRPQGSYGYTF	TRBV23-1	TRBJ1-2
CASRLTDQGRNTIYF	TRBV6-6	TRBJ1-3
CASSGQGATGELFF	TRBV7-2	TRBJ2-2
CASSQGREETQYF	TRBV4-3	TRBJ2-5
CASRGRLAGGEETQYF	TRBV2	TRBJ2-5
CASSGGPHDEQFF	TRBV5-5	TRBJ2-1
CASSSQGTGELFF	TRBV5-1	TRBJ2-2
CASRSTLYYGYTF	TRBV5-1	TRBJ1-2
CASSPRGPPTDTQYF	TRBV7-6	TRBJ2-3
CASSLEAAGTEAFF	TRBV5-1	TRBJ1-1
CASTGGRWYGYTF	TRBV19	TRBJ1-2
CASIAGGSYNEQFF	TRBV10-3	TRBJ2-1